The 26 T cell receptor beta chains listed next were all sequenced from one sample in a study of graft-versus-host responses after intestinal transplantation. Intraepithelial lymphocytes and lamina propria lymphocytes were released through processing of graft tissue. The assay was immunoSEQ multiplex PCR, and TCRdb's table has in-frame clones only and misses some. The sample gives tens of thousands of clones, 87% of which show up once; more than 15% is in the top ten. Sequenced material: ileum tissue, taken about 200 days after intestinal transplant. Receptor source: a human patient who received an intestinal transplant, so some T cells may come from the graft donor.

The gene calls are TRBV7-9 and TRBJ2-1, with 9 nucleotides matching TRBD2. CDR3 size: 15 residues. The junction had 8 bases not matched to a gene; V was cut back by 4 bases and J by 7 bases. The germline V gene encodes CDR1 SEHNR and CDR2 FQNEAQ (reference sequence). The CDR3 DNA sequence: TGTGCCAGCAGCTCATCCGCGGGAGGGGGAAATGAGCAGTTCTTC. Residues: CASSSSAGGGNEQFF.

V and J are TRBV11-2 and TRBJ2-2; no reliable D call. Trimming removed 6 bases from V and 7 bases from J, with 9 bases in between. The CDR3 totals 12 residues. The germline V gene has CDR1 SGHAT and CDR2 FQNNGV. CDR3: CASRFRVGELFF. The CDR3, as DNA: TGTGCCAGCAGGTTTAGAGTCGGGGAGCTGTTTTTT.

The chain links TRBV5-6 to TRBJ1-5; D call uncertain. The CDR3 is 14 amino acids. Germline CDR1 is SGHDT and CDR2 is YYEEEE. Deletions cut 1 base from V and 3 bases from J, with 8 bases between. The CDR3 sequence is CASSLYLINQPQHF. The CDR3 bases are TGTGCCAGCAGCTTGTATCTGATCAATCAGCCCCAGCATTTT. The whole variable domain, remainder taken from reference TRBV5-6 and TRBJ1-5, is DAGVTQSPTHLIKTRGQQVTLRCSPKSGHDTVSWYQQALGQGPQFIFQYYEEEERQRGNFPDRFSGHQFPNYSSELNVNALLLGDSALYLCASSLYLINQPQHFGDGTRLSIL.

The CDR3 loop is CASSQVGMEETQYF. The CDR3 bases are TGCGCCAGCAGCCAAGTGGGAATGGAAGAGACCCAGTACTTC. The chain carries TRBV4-1 and TRBJ2-5, with unresolved D. CDR3 length: 14 residues. The V end lost 1 base, the J end lost 3 bases, and 9 bases lay between the germline ends. The germline V gene encodes CDR1 MGHRA and CDR2 YSYEKL.

The chain couples TRBV12-5 to TRBJ2-1; D tentatively fits TRBD1 or TRBD2 (5 bases each). CDR1 and CDR2 (germline): LGHNT, FRNRAP. Deletions cut 6 bases from V and 10 bases from J, with 7 bases between. The CDR3 runs to 10 residues. CDR3 in amino acids: CASGGEEQFF. The CDR3 DNA sequence: TGTGCTAGTGGGGGGGAAGAGCAGTTCTTC.

This clone was found once. At one end the junction does not follow the germline gene, possibly because of a read error. The gene calls are TRBV2 and TRBJ2-6, with D perhaps matching TRBD1 (5 bases). The CDR3 extends over 15 amino acids. Germline V gives CDR1 SNHLY, CDR2 FYNNEI. The chain's CDR3 is CASSGKSSGANALTF. The CDR3 DNA follows: TGTGCCAGCAGTGGCAAAAGCTCTGGGGCCAACGCCCTGACTTTC.

The chain carries TRBV5-5 and TRBJ1-1; D gene ambiguous. Deletions cut 1 base from V and 8 bases from J, with 6 bases between. The germline V gene encodes CDR1 SGHKS and CDR2 YYEKEE (reference sequence). The CDR3 contains 11 residues. This chain's CDR3 is CASSLNNEAFF. The CDR3 bases are TGTGCCAGCAGCTTGAATAACGAAGCTTTCTTT.

The chain has TRBV7-3 and TRBJ2-7, with 10 bases that match TRBD2. With 5 bases clipped from V and 2 bases from J, the junction kept 15 bases outside the gene matches. CDR3 length equals 18 residues. The germline CDR1 and CDR2 sequences are SGHTA and FQGTGA. CDR3 in amino acids: CASSPEAGGLAGAYEQYF. In DNA, the CDR3 is TGTGCCAGCAGCCCCGAGGCAGGAGGGCTAGCGGGAGCCTACGAGCAGTACTTC.

This chain links TRBV6-5 with TRBJ2-7; 9 bases fit TRBD2. The J segment lost 4 bases and the V segment lost 7 bases, leaving 8 bases of the junction unmatched. The germline V gene encodes CDR1 MNHEY and CDR2 SVGAGI. The CDR3 sequence is 14 residues long. CDR3 amino acids: CASKLTGLAYEQYF. For the CDR3, the DNA is TGTGCCAGCAAACTTACGGGACTAGCATACGAGCAGTACTTC.

This sequence joins TRBV16 and TRBJ1-3; D unresolved. The germline V gene encodes CDR1 KGHSY and CDR2 FQNENV. Trimming took 0 bases from V and 1 from J, leaving 7 bases between them. The length of the CDR3 is 15 residues. The CDR3 DNA reads as TGTGCCAGCAGCCAATCTCCAGGATCTGGAAACACCATATATTTT. Protein sequence: CASSQSPGSGNTIYF.

The rearrangement joins TRBV2 to TRBJ2-7; TRBD2 agrees at 12 bases. CDR1 and CDR2 (germline): SNHLY, FYNNEI. The J segment lost 6 bases and the V segment lost 4 bases, leaving 4 bases of the junction unmatched. The CDR3 runs 14 residues. The CDR3 region is CASSATSGSAEQYF. The CDR3 DNA reads TGTGCCAGCAGTGCGACTAGCGGGAGTGCCGAGCAGTACTTC.

The chain uses TRBV27 and TRBJ2-1, with 10 bases that match TRBD2. CDR1 is MNHEY and CDR2 is SMNVEV in the germline V gene (reference sequence). This CDR3 is built from 18 residues. V lost 8 bases and J lost 0; bases outside the gene matches: 13. For the CDR3, the DNA is TGTGCCAGCTGCCCACTAGCGGGGACCACCGACTCCTACAATGAGCAGTTCTTC. Its translation: CASCPLAGTTDSYNEQFF.

The chain joins TRBV5-1 to TRBJ2-7; 7 positions match TRBD2. V trimming: 3 bases; J trimming: 3 bases; junction bases outside the gene matches: 9. Looked up from germline, CDR1 is SGHRS and CDR2 is YFSETQ. The CDR3 runs to 15 residues. The CDR3 sequence is CASSSAGGGVYEQYF. Written as DNA, the CDR3 is TGCGCCAGCAGCTCCGCCGGCGGGGGTGTCTACGAGCAGTACTTC.

The chain combines TRBV19 with TRBJ2-1; D may be TRBD1 or TRBD2 (5 bases each). The CDR3 is 17 amino acids. CDR1 and CDR2 from the germline V gene are LNHDA and SQIVND (reference sequence). V was pared by 5 bases and J by 7 bases, with 24 bases between. CDR3 nucleotides: TGTGCCAGTAGTGAAGGGACCAGGTGGGGTTTGGGGAATGAGCAGTTCTTC. Translation gives CASSEGTRWGLGNEQFF.

V is TRBV5-6 and J is TRBJ1-5; 8 bases map to TRBD1. Germline loops: CDR1 SGHDT, CDR2 YYEEEE. The CDR3 sequence is 15 residues long. V lost 6 bases and J lost 6; bases outside the gene matches: 11. The CDR3 protein is CASNSRTGFGQPQHF. The CDR3 bases are TGTGCCAGCAACTCCCGGACAGGGTTTGGTCAGCCCCAGCATTTT.

The rearrangement uses TRBV15 and TRBJ2-1; TRBD2 matches 10 bases. The CDR3 covers 15 residues. Germline CDR1 and CDR2: LNHNV and YYDKDF (reference sequence). Trimming took 8 bases from V and 3 from J; bases not matched to a gene: 7. DNA for the CDR3: TGTGCCACCCGTACAGCGGGAGGGGGCTACAATGAGCAGTTCTTC. It specifies CATRTAGGGYNEQFF.

This rearrangement joins TRBV6-1 to TRBJ1-6; 7 bases align to TRBD1. The CDR3 runs to 18 residues. Unmatched junction bases numbered 9, after V lost 4 bases and J lost 0 bases. Per germline, CDR1 MNHNS and CDR2 SASEGT. CDR3 protein: CASSGKQGSGSYNSPLHF. CDR3 nucleotides: TGTGCCAGCAGTGGGAAACAGGGGTCGGGCTCCTATAATTCACCCCTCCACTTT.

The chain combines TRBV5-1 with TRBJ2-3, with D possibly matching TRBD2 (6 bases). CDR1 and CDR2 from the germline V gene are SGHRS and YFSETQ. The germline V and J ends were trimmed by 0 bases and 1 base, with 12 bases remaining between them. The CDR3 length is 16 residues. CDR3 nucleotides: TGCGCCAGCAGCTTGGGGCGGGGTTGGGGCACAGATACGCAGTATTTT. Translating it yields CASSLGRGWGTDTQYF.

This clone was recorded once. V is TRBV6-1 and J is TRBJ2-5; no firm D call. The J call may be mistaken, given a closer DNA end match to TRBJ2-7. CDR3 length: 13 residues. Germline CDR1 reads MNHNS; CDR2 reads SASEGT. The CDR3: CASSEALTYEQYF. The CDR3 nucleotides are TGTGCCAGCAGTGAAGCTCTGACCTACGAGCAGTACTTC.

The gene calls are TRBV5-6 and TRBJ2-5, with D possibly being TRBD2 (7 bases). The end of the DNA aligns better with TRBJ2-7, so the J call may be wrong. In germline, CDR1 is SGHDT, CDR2 YYEEEE. The CDR3 is made up of 17 amino acids. The CDR3 here is CASSFLRGGRGSYEQYF. DNA of the CDR3: TGTGCCAGCAGCTTTTTGAGGGGGGGTAGGGGTTCCTACGAGCAGTACTTC.

The CDR3 reads CASGGTAYEQYF. CDR3 nucleotides: TGTGCCAGCGGAGGGACTGCCTACGAGCAGTACTTC. The rearrangement joins TRBV27 to TRBJ2-7, with D perhaps TRBD2 (6 bases). Trimming removed 8 bases from V and 2 bases from J, with 10 bases in between. The CDR3 is 12 amino acids. Germline V gene sequence: CDR1 MNHEY, CDR2 SMNVEV (reference sequence).

V usage is TRBV4-1 and J usage is TRBJ2-3, with D uncertain. Looked up from germline, CDR1 is MGHRA and CDR2 is YSYEKL. CDR3 length: 15 amino acids. With 1 base removed from V and 4 bases from J, the gap between germline ends came to 12 bases. The CDR3: CASSQVDGVSDTQYF. In nucleotides, the CDR3 is TGCGCCAGCAGCCAAGTCGATGGAGTGTCAGATACGCAGTATTTT.

As DNA, the CDR3 is TGCAGCATCAGGGTATTCAATGAGCAGTTCTTC. Translation: CSIRVFNEQFF. The J gene is TRBJ2-1, the V gene TRBV29-1; possibly TRBD1 for D (5 bases). Germline V lookup: CDR1 SQVTM, CDR2 ANQGSEA. The CDR3 runs 11 residues. V was clipped by 8 bases and J by 6 bases, with 11 bases between them.

To note about this clone: Other DNA sequences in this specimen translate into the identical CDR3. The gene calls are TRBV4-2 and TRBJ1-5, with D perhaps matching TRBD1 (6 bases). There are 17 residues in the CDR3. Looked up from germline, CDR1 is LGHNA and CDR2 is YNFKEQ. V shed 4 bases and J shed 2 bases, with 18 bases lying between them. DNA for the CDR3: TGTGCCAGCAGCCCCAGGGAGGGGGTCAGGGGCAATCAGCCCCAGCATTTT. Translation gives CASSPREGVRGNQPQHF.

V usage is TRBV6-1 and J usage is TRBJ2-2; D perhaps matches TRBD1 (6 bases). The CDR3 consists of 15 residues. V shed 8 bases and J shed 4 bases, with 17 bases lying between them. Germline loops: CDR1 MNHNS, CDR2 SASEGT. In nucleotides, the CDR3 is TGTGCCAGCCGCGCAGGGGTATCTAGCACCGGGGAGCTGTTTTTT. Its protein is CASRAGVSSTGELFF.

The chain employs TRBV5-1 and TRBJ2-2; maybe TRBD1 (5 bases). CDR3 size: 15 residues. Trimming took 0 bases from V and 2 from J, leaving 8 bases between them. Germline V gene data show CDR1 as SGHRS and CDR2 as YFSETQ. The CDR3 DNA is TGCGCCAGCAGCTTGGGACAGATAAACACCGGGGAGCTGTTTTTT. Amino acid sequence: CASSLGQINTGELFF.